The 7 T cell receptor beta chains presented below share a single source sample, sequenced in a study of OX40 agonist ivuxolimab in advanced cancers. Clones were read by immunoSEQ multiplex PCR, and TCRdb kept only the in-frame ones, dropping some. The sample yields about 86,000 clones, around 85% seen once. The sequencing used CD4+ or CD8+ T cells sorted from blood, collected in a trial of the OX40 agonist ivuxolimab. The source of these receptors is an adult with an advanced solid tumor such as melanoma, head and neck, liver or kidney cancer.

The V gene is TRBV7-2, the J gene TRBJ2-1, with TRBD2 identical over 12 bases. The CDR3 runs 16 residues. V gave up 3 bases and J gave up 7 bases; unmatched junction bases: 7. Germline values: CDR1 SGHTA, CDR2 FQGNSA. The CDR3 reads CASSFSTSGGKNEQFF. The DNA for the CDR3 is TGTGCCAGCAGCTTCTCGACTAGCGGGGGAAAGAATGAGCAGTTCTTC.

V and J are TRBV5-1 and TRBJ2-5, with TRBD1 matching over 10 bases. In germline, CDR1 is SGHRS, CDR2 YFSETQ. V lost 4 bases and J lost 3; bases outside the gene matches: 6. The CDR3 has 15 residues. The CDR3 DNA reads TGCGCCAGCAGCCCCCCAGGACAGGGGGAAGAGACCCAGTACTTC. Translating it yields CASSPPGQGEETQYF.

The rearrangement joins TRBV5-5 to TRBJ1-1, with D hard to call. Trimming stripped 2 bases from V and 5 bases from J, with 10 bases between. Germline V lookup: CDR1 SGHKS, CDR2 YYEKEE (reference sequence). The CDR3 has 13 residues. Here the CDR3 reads CASSFRPETEAFF. CDR3 DNA: TGTGCCAGCAGCTTCAGGCCGGAGACTGAAGCTTTCTTT.

The chain links TRBV30 to TRBJ1-4; 7 bases are shared with TRBD1. The J segment lost 7 bases and the V segment lost 4 bases, leaving 6 bases of the junction unmatched. Germline-derived CDR1 and CDR2 are GTSNPN and SVGIG (reference sequence). This CDR3 has 13 amino acids. The CDR3 DNA is TGTGCCTGGAAAATTCAGGGGGTTGAAAAACTGTTTTTT. Its translation: CAWKIQGVEKLFF.

The rearrangement uses TRBV7-3 and TRBJ2-7; 9 bases agree with TRBD2. Germline values: CDR1 SGHTA, CDR2 FQGTGA. The CDR3 extends over 15 amino acids. The V and J ends lost 4 bases and 1 base, in that order; junction bases with no gene match: 5. The CDR3 region is CASSSLAGGSYEQYF. The CDR3 nucleotides read TGTGCCAGCAGCTCCCTGGCGGGAGGGTCCTACGAGCAGTACTTC.

The chain's CDR3 is CASSGMGTDTQYF. CDR3 nucleotide sequence: TGTGCCAGCAGTGGGATGGGCACAGATACGCAGTATTTT. The chain is built from TRBV25-1 and TRBJ2-3; no definite D call. The germline V gene has CDR1 MGHDK and CDR2 SYGVNS. Between the trimmed V and J ends, which lost 4 bases and 1 base, there was a span of 6 bases. The CDR3 is made up of 13 amino acids.

The chain employs TRBV19 and TRBJ1-2, with TRBD1 matching 8 bases. CDR3 length: 16 amino acids. The ends lost 5 bases at V and 4 bases at J; junction bases unmatched: 12. Germline CDR1 reads LNHDA; CDR2 reads SQIVND (reference sequence). CDR3 bases: TGTGCCAGTAGTCCCAACGGACAGGGCGGCCGCTATGGCTACACCTTC. Translation gives CASSPNGQGGRYGYTF.